Sequencing of this T cell receptor beta chain was carried out in a study of blood T cell repertoires in COVID-19. Study background: PBMCs, B-cell-depleted T cells, or T cells were the source of the cDNA or gDNA that made up the material.

In the original processing: It was from reference gene primer amplification that nucleated cell counts were estimated. TCRdb's table, derived via immunoSEQ multiplex PCR, lists solely in-frame clones and lacks some. The DNA gave D and trimming, while V, J and clone size come from that table. The data hold around 400,000 clones, with around 87% observed a single time. Germline loops: CDR1 SGHTA, CDR2 FQGTGA. Trimming cost V 0 bases and J 1 base; bases outside gene matches: 10. The CDR3 loop spans 19 amino acids. Recruited during active infection, patients (from Seattle) were subsequently followed longitudinally.

This TCR was recovered from a woman in her 30s with COVID-19, enrolled during active disease. The specimen was peripheral blood. This sequence joins TRBV7-3 and TRBJ2-2; 8 bases match TRBD2. The CDR3 DNA is TGTGCCAGCAGCTTAACCGGGGGAGCGGGAGCGTTGAACACCGGGGAGCTGTTTTTT. Its translation: CASSLTGGAGALNTGELFF.